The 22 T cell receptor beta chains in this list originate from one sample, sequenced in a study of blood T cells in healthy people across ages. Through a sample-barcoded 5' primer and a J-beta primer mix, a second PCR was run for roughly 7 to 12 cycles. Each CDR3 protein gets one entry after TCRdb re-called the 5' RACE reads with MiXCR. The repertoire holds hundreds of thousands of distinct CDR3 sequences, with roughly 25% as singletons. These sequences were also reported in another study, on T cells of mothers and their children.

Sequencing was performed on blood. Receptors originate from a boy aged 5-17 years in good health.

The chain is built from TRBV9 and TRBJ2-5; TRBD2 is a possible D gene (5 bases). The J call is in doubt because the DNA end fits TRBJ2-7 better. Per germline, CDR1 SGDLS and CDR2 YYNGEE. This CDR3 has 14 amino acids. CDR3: CASSVLADYYEQYF. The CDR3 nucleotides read TGTGCCAGCAGCGTTTTGGCAGACTACTACGAGCAGTACTTC.

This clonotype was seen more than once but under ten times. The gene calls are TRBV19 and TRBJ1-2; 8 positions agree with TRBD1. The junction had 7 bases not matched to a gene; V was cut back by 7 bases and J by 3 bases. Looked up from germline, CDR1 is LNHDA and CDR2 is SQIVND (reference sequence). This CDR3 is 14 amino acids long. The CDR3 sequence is CASTGPDRDYGYTF. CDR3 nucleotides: TGTGCCAGTACCGGGCCGGACAGGGACTATGGCTACACCTTC. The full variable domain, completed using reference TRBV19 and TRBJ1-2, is DGGITQSPKYLFRKEGQNVTLSCEQNLNHDAMYWYRQDPGQGLRLIYYSQIVNDFQKGDIAEGYSVSREKKESFPLTVTSAQKNPTAFYLCASTGPDRDYGYTFGSGTRLTVV.

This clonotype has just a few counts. CDR3 in amino acids: CASSLVSGEQETQYF. In nucleotides, the CDR3 is TGTGCCAGCAGCTTAGTTAGCGGGGAACAAGAGACCCAGTACTTC. The chain couples TRBV11-2 to TRBJ2-5; 8 bases align to TRBD2. CDR1 and CDR2 from the germline V gene are SGHAT and FQNNGV. CDR3 length: 15 amino acids. The ends lost 1 base at V and 2 bases at J; junction bases unmatched: 3.

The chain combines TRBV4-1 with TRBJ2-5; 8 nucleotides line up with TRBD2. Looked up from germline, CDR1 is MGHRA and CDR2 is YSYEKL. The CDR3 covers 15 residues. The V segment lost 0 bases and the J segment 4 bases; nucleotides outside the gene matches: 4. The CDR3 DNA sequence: TGCGCCAGCAGCCAAGATACGACTAGCGCAGAGACCCAGTACTTC. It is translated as CASSQDTTSAETQYF.

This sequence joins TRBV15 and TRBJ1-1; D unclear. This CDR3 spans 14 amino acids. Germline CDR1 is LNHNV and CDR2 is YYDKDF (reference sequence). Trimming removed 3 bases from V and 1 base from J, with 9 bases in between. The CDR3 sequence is CATSRVKANTEAFF. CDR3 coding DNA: TGTGCCACCAGCAGGGTGAAGGCGAACACTGAAGCTTTCTTT.

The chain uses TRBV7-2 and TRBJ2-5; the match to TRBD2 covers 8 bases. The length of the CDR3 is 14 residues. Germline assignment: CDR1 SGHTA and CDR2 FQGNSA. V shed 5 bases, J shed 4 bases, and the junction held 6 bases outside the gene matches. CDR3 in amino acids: CASSQGTSPETQYF. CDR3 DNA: TGTGCCAGCAGCCAAGGGACTAGTCCAGAGACCCAGTACTTC.

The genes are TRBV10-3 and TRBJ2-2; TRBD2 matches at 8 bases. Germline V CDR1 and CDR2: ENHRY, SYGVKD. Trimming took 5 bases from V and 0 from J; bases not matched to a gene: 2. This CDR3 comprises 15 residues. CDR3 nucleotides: TGTGCCATCAGTACTAGCGGAGCGAACACCGGGGAGCTGTTTTTT. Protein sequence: CAISTSGANTGELFF.

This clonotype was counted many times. This CDR3 is CSAVISYEQYF. In DNA, the CDR3 is TGCAGCGCAGTGATCTCCTACGAGCAGTACTTC. V usage is TRBV29-1 and J usage is TRBJ2-7; D gene uncertain. Trimming cost V 7 bases and J 0 bases, with 7 bases left between them. The CDR3 runs to 11 residues. The germline CDR1 and CDR2 sequences are SQVTM and ANQGSEA.

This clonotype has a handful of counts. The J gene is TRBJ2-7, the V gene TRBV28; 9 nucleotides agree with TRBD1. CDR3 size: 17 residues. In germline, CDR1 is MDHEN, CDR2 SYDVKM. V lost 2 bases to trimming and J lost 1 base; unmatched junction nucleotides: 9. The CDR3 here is CASSLIFGDRASYEQYF. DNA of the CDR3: TGTGCCAGCAGTTTAATTTTTGGGGACAGGGCTTCCTACGAGCAGTACTTC. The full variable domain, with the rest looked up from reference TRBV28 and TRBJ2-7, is DVKVTQSSRYLVKRTGEKVFLECVQDMDHENMFWYRQDPGLGLRLIYFSYDVKMKEKGDIPEGYSVSREKKERFSLILESASTNQTSMYLCASSLIFGDRASYEQYFGPGTRLTVT.

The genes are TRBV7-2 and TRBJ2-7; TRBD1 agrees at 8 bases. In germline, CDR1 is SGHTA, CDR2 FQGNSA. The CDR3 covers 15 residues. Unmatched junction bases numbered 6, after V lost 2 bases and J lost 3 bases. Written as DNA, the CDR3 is TGTGCCAGCAGCTTACGGACAGGGAGTGGCTACGAGCAGTACTTC. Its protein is CASSLRTGSGYEQYF.

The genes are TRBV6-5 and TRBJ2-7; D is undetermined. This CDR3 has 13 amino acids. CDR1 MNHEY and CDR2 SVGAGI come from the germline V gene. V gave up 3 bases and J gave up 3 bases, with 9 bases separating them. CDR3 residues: CASSYRWVYEQYF. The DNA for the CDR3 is TGTGCCAGCAGTTATCGGTGGGTCTACGAGCAGTACTTC.

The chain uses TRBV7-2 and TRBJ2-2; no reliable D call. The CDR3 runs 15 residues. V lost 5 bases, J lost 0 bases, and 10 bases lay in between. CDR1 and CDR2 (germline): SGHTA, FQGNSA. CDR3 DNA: TGTGCCAGCAGCCCCCTTGGCGCGAACACCGGGGAGCTGTTTTTT. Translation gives CASSPLGANTGELFF.

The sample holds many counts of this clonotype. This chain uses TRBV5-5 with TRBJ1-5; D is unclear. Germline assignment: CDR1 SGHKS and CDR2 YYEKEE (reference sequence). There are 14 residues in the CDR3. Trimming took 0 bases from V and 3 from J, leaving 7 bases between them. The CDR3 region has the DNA TGTGCCAGCAGCTTGGCGGGCTCCAATCAGCCCCAGCATTTT. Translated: CASSLAGSNQPQHF.

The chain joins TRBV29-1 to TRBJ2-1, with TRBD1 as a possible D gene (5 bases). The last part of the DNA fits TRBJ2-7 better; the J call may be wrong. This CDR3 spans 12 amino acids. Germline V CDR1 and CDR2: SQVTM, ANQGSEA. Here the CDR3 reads CSVDLGAYEQYF. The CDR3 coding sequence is TGCAGCGTTGACCTAGGGGCCTACGAGCAGTACTTC.

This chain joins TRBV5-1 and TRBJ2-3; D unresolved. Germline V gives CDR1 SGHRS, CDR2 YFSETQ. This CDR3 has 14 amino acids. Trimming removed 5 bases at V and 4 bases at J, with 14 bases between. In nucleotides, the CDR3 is TGCGCCAGCAGTTTTCGCCCCGGTGCAGATACGCAGTATTTT. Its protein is CASSFRPGADTQYF.

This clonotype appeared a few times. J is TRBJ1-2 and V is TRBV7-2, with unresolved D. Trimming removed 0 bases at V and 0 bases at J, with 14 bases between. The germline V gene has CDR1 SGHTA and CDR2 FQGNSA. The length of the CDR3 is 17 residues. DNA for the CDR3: TGTGCCAGCAGCTTAGCCCCTGGACTGGGAGCTAACTATGGCTACACCTTC. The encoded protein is CASSLAPGLGANYGYTF.

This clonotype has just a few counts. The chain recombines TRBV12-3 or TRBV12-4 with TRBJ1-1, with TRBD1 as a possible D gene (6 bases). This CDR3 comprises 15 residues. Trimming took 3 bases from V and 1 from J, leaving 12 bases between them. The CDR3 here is CASSFVRGGNTEAFF. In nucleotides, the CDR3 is TGTGCCAGCAGTTTTGTGAGGGGGGGGAACACTGAAGCTTTCTTT.

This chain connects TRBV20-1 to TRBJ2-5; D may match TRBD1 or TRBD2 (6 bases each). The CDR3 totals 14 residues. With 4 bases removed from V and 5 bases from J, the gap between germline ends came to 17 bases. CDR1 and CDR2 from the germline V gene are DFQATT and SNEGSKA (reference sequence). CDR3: CSANLGGLRETQYF. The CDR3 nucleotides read TGCAGTGCTAACCTCGGGGGCCTCAGGGAGACCCAGTACTTC.

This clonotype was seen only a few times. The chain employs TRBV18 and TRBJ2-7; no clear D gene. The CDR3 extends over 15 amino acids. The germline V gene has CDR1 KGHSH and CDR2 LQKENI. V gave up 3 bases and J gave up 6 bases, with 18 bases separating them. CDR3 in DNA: TGTGCCAGCTCACCCAACCCTTTAAACGGTGGCGAGCAGTACTTC. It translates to CASSPNPLNGGEQYF.

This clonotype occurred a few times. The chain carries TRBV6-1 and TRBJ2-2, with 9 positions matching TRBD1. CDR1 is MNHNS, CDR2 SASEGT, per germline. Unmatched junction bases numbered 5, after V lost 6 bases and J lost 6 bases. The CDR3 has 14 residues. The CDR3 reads CASSRDRVAGELFF. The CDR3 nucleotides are TGTGCCAGCAGCCGGGACAGGGTGGCCGGGGAGCTGTTTTTT.

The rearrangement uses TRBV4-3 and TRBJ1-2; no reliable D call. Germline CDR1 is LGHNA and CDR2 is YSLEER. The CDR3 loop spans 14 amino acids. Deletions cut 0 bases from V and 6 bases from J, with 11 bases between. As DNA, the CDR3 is TGCGCCAGCAGCCAAGATGGGTTCGCCCATGGCTACACCTTC. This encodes CASSQDGFAHGYTF.

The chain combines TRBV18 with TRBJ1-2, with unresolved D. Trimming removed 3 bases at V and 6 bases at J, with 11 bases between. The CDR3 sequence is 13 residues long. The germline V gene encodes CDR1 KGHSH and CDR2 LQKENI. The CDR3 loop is CASSPTVLNGYTF. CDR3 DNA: TGTGCCAGCTCACCCACAGTACTAAATGGCTACACCTTC. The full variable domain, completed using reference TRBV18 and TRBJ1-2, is NAGVMQNPRHLVRRRGQEARLRCSPMKGHSHVYWYRQLPEEGLKFMVYLQKENIIDESGMPKERFSAEFPKEGPSILRIQQVVRGDSAAYFCASSPTVLNGYTFGSGTRLTVV.